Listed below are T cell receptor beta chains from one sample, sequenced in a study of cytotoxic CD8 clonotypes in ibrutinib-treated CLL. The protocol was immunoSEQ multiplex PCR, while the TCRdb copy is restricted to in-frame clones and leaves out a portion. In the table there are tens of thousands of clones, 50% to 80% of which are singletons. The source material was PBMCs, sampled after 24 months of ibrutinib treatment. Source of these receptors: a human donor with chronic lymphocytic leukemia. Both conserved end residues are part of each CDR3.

CDR3aa: CASSQSGTSGKEQFF
j_gene: TRBJ2-1
v_gene: TRBV4-1

CDR3aa: CASQGSGFRGELFF
j_gene: TRBJ2-2
v_gene: TRBV5-1

CDR3aa: CASSDILGEQYF
j_gene: TRBJ2-7
v_gene: TRBV7-6

CDR3aa: CASSLKRGPNYEQYF
j_gene: TRBJ2-7
v_gene: TRBV7-9

CDR3aa: CASNPQGSSNQPQHF
j_gene: TRBJ1-5
v_gene: TRBV16

CDR3aa: CASSLTGAGYGYTF
j_gene: TRBJ1-2
v_gene: TRBV7-3

CDR3aa: CASRHRGSRSGYTF
j_gene: TRBJ1-2
v_gene: TRBV28

CDR3aa: CASSPALDGRAFF
j_gene: TRBJ1-1
v_gene: TRBV18

CDR3aa: CASSGTGNRQYF
j_gene: TRBJ2-7
v_gene: TRBV2

CDR3aa: CASGAGAYNEQFF
j_gene: TRBJ2-1
v_gene: TRBV7-3

CDR3aa: CASSLNRGGTEAFF
j_gene: TRBJ1-1
v_gene: TRBV27

CDR3aa: CATWERGDGNEQFF
j_gene: TRBJ2-1
v_gene: TRBV2

CDR3aa: CASSPSIGGLREKLFF
j_gene: TRBJ1-4
v_gene: TRBV9

CDR3aa: CASSLGGIYEQYF
j_gene: TRBJ2-7
v_gene: TRBV7-8

CDR3aa: CASSSPRQGSYEQYF
j_gene: TRBJ2-7
v_gene: TRBV27

CDR3aa: CAWSGGQGGAYEQYF
j_gene: TRBJ2-7
v_gene: TRBV30

CDR3aa: CASSLETGRMGGYTF
j_gene: TRBJ1-2
v_gene: TRBV7-9

CDR3aa: CASSQEGVQPQHF
j_gene: TRBJ1-5
v_gene: TRBV4-1

CDR3aa: CASSLVGGQGLEQYF
j_gene: TRBJ2-7
v_gene: TRBV5-1

CDR3aa: CASSPRTGGNTEAFF
j_gene: TRBJ1-1
v_gene: TRBV11-2

CDR3aa: CASDRGKEYGYTF
j_gene: TRBJ1-2
v_gene: TRBV5-6

CDR3aa: CASSDTSPGQPQHF
j_gene: TRBJ1-5
v_gene: TRBV2

CDR3aa: CASSLSGRADNEQFF
j_gene: TRBJ2-1
v_gene: TRBV7-3

CDR3aa: CASSEPRGYTF
j_gene: TRBJ1-2
v_gene: TRBV6-1

CDR3aa: CASSLEALKNTGELFF
j_gene: TRBJ2-2
v_gene: TRBV5-1

CDR3aa: CASSLLRGANTDTQYF
j_gene: TRBJ2-3
v_gene: TRBV7-9

CDR3aa: CSVEDLPGFPPETQYF
j_gene: TRBJ2-5
v_gene: TRBV29-1

CDR3aa: CASSQEPRSGGHSNQPQHF
j_gene: TRBJ1-5
v_gene: TRBV4-1

CDR3aa: CASSLGGSSDTQYF
j_gene: TRBJ2-3
v_gene: TRBV7-3

CDR3aa: CASSSTDRAPHF
j_gene: TRBJ1-6
v_gene: TRBV5-4

CDR3aa: CASSLDLDRAPFYGYTF
j_gene: TRBJ1-2
v_gene: TRBV5-1

CDR3aa: CASSPGTGKYGYTF
j_gene: TRBJ1-2
v_gene: TRBV28

CDR3aa: CASSQATRDRGTDTQYF
j_gene: TRBJ2-3
v_gene: TRBV14

CDR3aa: CASTSDRIYEKLFF
j_gene: TRBJ1-4
v_gene: TRBV28

CDR3aa: CASSPRWGGLNTGELFF
j_gene: TRBJ2-2
v_gene: TRBV5-6

CDR3aa: CASERDRFTKNIQYF
j_gene: TRBJ2-4
v_gene: TRBV2

CDR3aa: CASSLFGFSGANVLTF
j_gene: TRBJ2-6
v_gene: TRBV13